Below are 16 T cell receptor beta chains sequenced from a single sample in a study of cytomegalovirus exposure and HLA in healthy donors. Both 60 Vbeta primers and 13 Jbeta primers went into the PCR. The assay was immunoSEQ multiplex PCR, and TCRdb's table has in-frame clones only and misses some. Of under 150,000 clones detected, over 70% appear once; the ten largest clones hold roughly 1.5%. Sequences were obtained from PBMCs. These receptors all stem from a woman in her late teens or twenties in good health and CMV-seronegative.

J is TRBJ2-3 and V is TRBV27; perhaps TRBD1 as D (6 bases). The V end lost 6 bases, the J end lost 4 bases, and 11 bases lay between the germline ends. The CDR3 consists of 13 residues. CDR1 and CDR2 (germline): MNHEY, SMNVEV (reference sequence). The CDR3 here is CASSPWGPDTQYF. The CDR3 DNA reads TGTGCCAGCAGCCCTTGGGGGCCAGATACGCAGTATTTT.

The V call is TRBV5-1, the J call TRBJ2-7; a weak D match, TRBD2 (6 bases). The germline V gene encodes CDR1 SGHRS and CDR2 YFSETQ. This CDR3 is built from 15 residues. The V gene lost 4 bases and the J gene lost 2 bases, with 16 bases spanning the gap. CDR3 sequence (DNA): TGCGCCAGCAGCCTCCTCCCGGGGGACCCCTACGAGCAGTACTTC. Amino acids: CASSLLPGDPYEQYF. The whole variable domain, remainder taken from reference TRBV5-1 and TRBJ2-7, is KAGVTQTPRYLIKTRGQQVTLSCSPISGHRSVSWYQQTPGQGLQFLFEYFSETQRNKGNFPGRFSGRQFSNSRSEMNVSTLELGDSALYLCASSLLPGDPYEQYFGPGTRLTVT.

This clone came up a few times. This CDR3 is CASSPPGVAGTGEQYF. The CDR3 coding sequence is TGCGCCAGCAGCCCTCCCGGGGTGGCGGGAACGGGGGAGCAGTACTTC. The chain joins TRBV5-1 to TRBJ2-7, with D possibly being TRBD2 (6 bases). V shed 4 bases and J shed 7 bases, with 24 bases lying between them. The germline gives CDR1 SGHRS, CDR2 YFSETQ. The CDR3 has 16 amino acids.

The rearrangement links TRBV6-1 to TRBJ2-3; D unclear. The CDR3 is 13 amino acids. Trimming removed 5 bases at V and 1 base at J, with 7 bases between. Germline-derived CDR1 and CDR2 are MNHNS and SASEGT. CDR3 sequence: CASSPLRTDTQYF. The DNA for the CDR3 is TGTGCCAGCAGTCCACTCCGCACAGATACGCAGTATTTT.

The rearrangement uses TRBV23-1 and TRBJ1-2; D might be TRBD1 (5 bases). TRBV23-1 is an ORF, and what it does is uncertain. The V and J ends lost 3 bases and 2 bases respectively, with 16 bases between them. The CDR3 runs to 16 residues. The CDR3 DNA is TGCGCCAGCAGTCACGACTGGACATCGGAAAACTATGGCTACACCTTC. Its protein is CASSHDWTSENYGYTF.

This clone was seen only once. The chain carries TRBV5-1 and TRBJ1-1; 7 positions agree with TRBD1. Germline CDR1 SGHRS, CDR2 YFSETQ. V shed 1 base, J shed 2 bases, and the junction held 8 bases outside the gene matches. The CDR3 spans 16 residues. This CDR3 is CASSLSGGTFNTEAFF. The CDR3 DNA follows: TGCGCCAGCAGCTTGTCAGGGGGTACGTTCAACACTGAAGCTTTCTTT.

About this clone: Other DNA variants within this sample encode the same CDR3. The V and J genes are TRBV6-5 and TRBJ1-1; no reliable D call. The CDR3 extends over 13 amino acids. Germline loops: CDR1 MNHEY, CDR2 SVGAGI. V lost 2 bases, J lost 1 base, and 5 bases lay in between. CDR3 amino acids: CASSYRGNTEAFF. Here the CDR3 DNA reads TGTGCCAGCAGTTACCGAGGGAACACTGAAGCTTTCTTT.

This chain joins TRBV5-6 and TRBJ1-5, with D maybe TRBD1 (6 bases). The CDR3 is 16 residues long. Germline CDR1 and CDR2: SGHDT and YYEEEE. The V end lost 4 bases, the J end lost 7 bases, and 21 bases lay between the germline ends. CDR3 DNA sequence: TGTGCCAGCAGCCCCGGACCTGGACAGAGTTGGCAGCCCCAGCATTTT. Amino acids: CASSPGPGQSWQPQHF.

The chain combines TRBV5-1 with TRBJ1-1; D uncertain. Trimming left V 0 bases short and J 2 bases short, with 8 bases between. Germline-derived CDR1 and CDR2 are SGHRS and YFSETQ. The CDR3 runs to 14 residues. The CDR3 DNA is TGCGCCAGCAGCTTGGAACCCAGTAACACTGAAGCTTTCTTT. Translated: CASSLEPSNTEAFF. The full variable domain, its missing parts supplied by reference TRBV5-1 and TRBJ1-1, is KAGVTQTPRYLIKTRGQQVTLSCSPISGHRSVSWYQQTPGQGLQFLFEYFSETQRNKGNFPGRFSGRQFSNSRSEMNVSTLELGDSALYLCASSLEPSNTEAFFGQGTRLTVV.

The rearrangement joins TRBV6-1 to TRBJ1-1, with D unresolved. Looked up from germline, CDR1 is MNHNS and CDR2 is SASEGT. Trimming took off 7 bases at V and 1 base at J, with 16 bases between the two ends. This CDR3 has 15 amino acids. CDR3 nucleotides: TGTGCCAGCATCCCTGGCGGCACTTCGAACACTGAAGCTTTCTTT. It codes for CASIPGGTSNTEAFF.

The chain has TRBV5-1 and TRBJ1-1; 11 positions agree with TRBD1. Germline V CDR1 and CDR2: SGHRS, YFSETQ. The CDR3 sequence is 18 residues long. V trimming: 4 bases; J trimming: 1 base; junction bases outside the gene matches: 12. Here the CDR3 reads CASSPSPGTGGWNTEAFF. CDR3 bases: TGCGCCAGCAGCCCCTCACCCGGGACAGGGGGTTGGAACACTGAAGCTTTCTTT.

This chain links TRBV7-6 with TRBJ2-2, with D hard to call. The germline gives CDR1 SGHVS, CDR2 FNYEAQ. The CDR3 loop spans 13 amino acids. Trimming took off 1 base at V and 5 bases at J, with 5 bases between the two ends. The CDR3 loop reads CASSLGRTGELFF. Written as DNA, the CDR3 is TGTGCCAGCAGCTTAGGTCGGACCGGGGAGCTGTTTTTT.

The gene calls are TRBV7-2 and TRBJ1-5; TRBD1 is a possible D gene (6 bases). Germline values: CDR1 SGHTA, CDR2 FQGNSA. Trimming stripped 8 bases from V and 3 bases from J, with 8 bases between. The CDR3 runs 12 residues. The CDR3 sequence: CASGTYNQPQHF. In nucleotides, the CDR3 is TGTGCCAGCGGGACATACAATCAGCCCCAGCATTTT.

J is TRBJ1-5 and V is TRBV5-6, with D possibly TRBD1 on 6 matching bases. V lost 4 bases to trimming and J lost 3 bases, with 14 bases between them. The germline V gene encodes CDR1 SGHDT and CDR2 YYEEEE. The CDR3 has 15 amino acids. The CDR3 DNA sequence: TGTGCCAGCAGCACGGCCAGGGGCCCCAATCAGCCCCAGCATTTT. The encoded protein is CASSTARGPNQPQHF.

The CDR3 loop reads CASSADAQGYGYTF. CDR3 DNA sequence: TGTGCCAGCAGTGCAGACGCCCAGGGCTATGGCTACACCTTC. The rearrangement uses TRBV6-4 and TRBJ1-2, with D perhaps TRBD1 (5 bases). The CDR3 extends over 14 amino acids. Trimming cost V 4 bases and J 4 bases, with 13 bases left between them. CDR1 and CDR2 from the germline V gene are MRHNA and SNTAGT.

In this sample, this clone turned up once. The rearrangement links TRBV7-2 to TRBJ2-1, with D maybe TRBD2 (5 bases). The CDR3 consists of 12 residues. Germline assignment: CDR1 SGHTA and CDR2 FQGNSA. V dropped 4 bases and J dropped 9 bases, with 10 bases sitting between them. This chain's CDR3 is CASSSPSGEQFF. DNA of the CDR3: TGTGCCAGCAGCTCCCCCAGCGGTGAGCAGTTCTTC.